A selection of T cell receptor beta chains follows, all from one sample in a study of post-analysis software for immune sequencing data. TCRdb analysed the PCR reads with MiXCR anew, one entry per CDR3 protein. This table holds hundreds of thousands of distinct CDR3 sequences, approximately 59% found once. Sequencing was done on a sample of blood. These receptor sequences come from a girl aged 2-10 years with multiple sclerosis. Each CDR3 is given with its conserved first and last residue. Each record gives: clone size, J gene, V gene, D gene, CDR3 protein, CDR3 DNA. A D gene is named only where the DNA matches it firmly. Part of the rows lack a size; the others show once, few, many or a class for expanded clones.

size: -; J: TRBJ1-3; V: TRBV4-1; D: -; CDR3: CASSQEHPSSGNTIYF; DNA: TGCGCCAGCAGCCAAGAACACCCGAGCTCTGGAAACACCATATATTTT
size: few; J: TRBJ1-1; V: TRBV6-5; D: -; CDR3: CASSLGPQVEAFF; DNA: TGTGCCAGCAGCCTCGGACCACAGGTTGAAGCTTTCTTT
size: few; J: TRBJ2-3; V: TRBV12-3/TRBV12-4; D: -; CDR3: CASRPPGRVTQYF; DNA: TGTGCCAGCAGACCTCCCGGACGGGTTACGCAGTATTTT
size: -; J: TRBJ2-7; V: TRBV5-1; D: -; CDR3: CASSDGLSYEQYF; DNA: TGCGCCAGCAGCGACGGACTTTCCTACGAGCAGTACTTC
size: -; J: TRBJ2-7; V: TRBV5-8; D: TRBD2; CDR3: CASSLVPGGSEQYF; DNA: TGTGCCAGCAGCTTGGTCCCGGGGGGGAGCGAGCAGTACTTC
size: once; J: TRBJ2-1; V: TRBV20-1; D: TRBD2; CDR3: CSANPVAGGINEQFF; DNA: TGCAGTGCCAACCCGGTGGCGGGAGGGATCAATGAGCAGTTCTTC
size: -; J: TRBJ1-1; V: TRBV20-1; D: TRBD1; CDR3: CSASFTGGTEAFF; DNA: TGCAGTGCTAGCTTCACAGGGGGCACTGAAGCTTTCTTT
size: few; J: TRBJ1-2; V: TRBV7-9; D: -; CDR3: CASSDSVGYTF; DNA: TGTGCCAGCAGCGACAGTGTTGGCTACACCTTC
size: -; J: TRBJ2-7; V: TRBV5-1; D: -; CDR3: CASSSGGRSGYEQYF; DNA: TGCGCCAGCAGCTCGGGGGGCAGAAGCGGATACGAGCAGTACTTC
size: -; J: TRBJ1-1; V: TRBV9; D: -; CDR3: CASSVIRTGRTEAFF; DNA: TGTGCCAGCAGCGTAATTCGGACGGGTCGGACTGAAGCTTTCTTT
size: -; J: TRBJ2-3; V: TRBV2; D: -; CDR3: CASNLASGTDTQYF; DNA: TGTGCCAGCAATCTGGCTAGCGGCACAGATACGCAGTATTTT
size: -; J: TRBJ2-1; V: TRBV7-6; D: -; CDR3: CASSFLAVSYNEQFF; DNA: TGTGCCAGCAGCTTTCTAGCTGTCTCCTACAATGAGCAGTTCTTC
size: -; J: TRBJ2-5; V: TRBV20-1; D: -; CDR3: CSALYQETQYF; DNA: TGCAGTGCTTTATACCAAGAGACCCAGTACTTC
size: -; J: TRBJ1-2; V: TRBV12-3/TRBV12-4; D: TRBD1; CDR3: CASSRTGNGAGYTF; DNA: TGTGCCAGCAGCCGGACAGGGAACGGAGCCGGCTACACCTTC
size: -; J: TRBJ2-6; V: TRBV7-3; D: -; CDR3: CASSLTGKGANVLTF; DNA: TGTGCCAGCAGCTTAACAGGGAAAGGAGCCAACGTCCTGACTTTC
size: few; J: TRBJ1-1; V: TRBV2; D: -; CDR3: CASSPDGYTEAFF; DNA: TGTGCCAGCAGTCCCGACGGTTACACTGAAGCTTTCTTT
size: -; J: TRBJ2-1; V: TRBV20-1; D: -; CDR3: CSAQGERRLYNEQFF; DNA: TGCAGCGCCCAGGGTGAGCGGAGACTTTACAATGAGCAGTTCTTC